The 13 T cell receptor beta chains below all came from one sample that was sequenced in a study of T-cell reconstitution after alpha-beta-depleted transplantation in children (dated by TCRdb to 2016 to 2017). Libraries were built with PCR. The reads were generated on an Illumina HiSeq 2500. TCR library preparation used molecular barcoding, with unique molecular identifiers applied to normalize quantification of the TCRbeta repertoire. The public reads were reanalyzed by TCRdb: fastp trimming at Q25, MiXCR alignment, in-frame beta chains only. Rows matching on CDR3 protein sequence are summarized as one entry with the most common DNA and genes. Across this sample there are about 600,000 distinct CDR3 sequences, with more than 20% seen only once. The ten largest clones take up over 12% of the sample. The treatment or condition label, as the study defines it: allogeneic hematopoietic cell transplantation with graft depleted of TCRalphabeta T cells and CD19 B cells.

This specimen consisted of PBMCs, mostly from graft donor cells, obtained 360 days after TCRalphabeta/CD19-depleted stem cell transplant. The receptors were gathered from a boy in the first two years of life who had a stem cell transplant for acute myeloid leukemia, so the T cells may come from the graft donor.

This clonotype has just a few counts. The chain joins TRBV30 to TRBJ1-2, with unresolved D. This CDR3 spans 12 amino acids. Germline V gives CDR1 GTSNPN, CDR2 SVGIG (reference sequence). The V gene lost 4 bases and the J gene lost 8 bases, with 14 bases spanning the gap. In DNA form, the CDR3 reads TGTGCCTGGAAATCCGGGATGGGAGGCTACACCTTC. It encodes CAWKSGMGGYTF.

This chain uses TRBV28 with TRBJ2-1, with D unclear. Between the trimmed V and J ends, which lost 2 bases and 4 bases, there was a span of 12 bases. This CDR3 has 15 residues. The germline V gene encodes CDR1 MDHEN and CDR2 SYDVKM. The CDR3 nucleotides are TGTGCCAGCAGTTTAAGTAACGGGCCTTACAATGAGCAGTTCTTC. Translation: CASSLSNGPYNEQFF.

This clonotype was observed many times. The chain combines TRBV12-3 or TRBV12-4 with TRBJ1-1; D uncertain. The V gene lost 5 bases and the J gene lost 0 bases, with 16 bases spanning the gap. The CDR3 spans 16 residues. The CDR3 DNA reads TGTGCCAGCAGTCCCCCGGGCGGGGAATTGAACACTGAAGCTTTCTTT. Translation gives CASSPPGGELNTEAFF.

In this sample, this clonotype turned up many times. The rearrangement joins TRBV9 to TRBJ2-3; 9 bases match TRBD2. V shed 2 bases, J shed 1 base, and the junction held 2 bases outside the gene matches. The germline V gene encodes CDR1 SGDLS and CDR2 YYNGEE. The CDR3 consists of 15 residues. The CDR3 sequence is CASSVSGGRTDTQYF. The DNA for the CDR3 is TGTGCCAGCAGCGTTAGCGGGGGTCGCACAGATACGCAGTATTTT.

The chain recombines TRBV20-1 with TRBJ1-3, with 7 bases identical to TRBD1. CDR1 and CDR2 from the germline V gene are DFQATT and SNEGSKA (reference sequence). Trimming took 6 bases from V and 1 from J; bases not matched to a gene: 6. CDR3 length equals 14 residues. CDR3 nucleotides: TGCAGTGCCGGACGACAGGGATCTGGAAACACCATATATTTT. Translated: CSAGRQGSGNTIYF.

Ten or more counts support this clonotype. This chain uses TRBV5-1 with TRBJ2-1; a possible D gene is TRBD2 (5 bases). The germline gives CDR1 SGHRS, CDR2 YFSETQ. V was trimmed by 0 bases and J by 4 bases, leaving 14 bases between them. The CDR3 is 16 residues long. The chain's CDR3 is CASSLGGQVSYNEQFF. In DNA form, the CDR3 reads TGCGCCAGCAGCTTGGGAGGGCAGGTCTCGTACAATGAGCAGTTCTTC.

This clonotype was counted many times. V and J are TRBV5-1 and TRBJ1-2, with TRBD1 matching 8 bases. Unmatched junction bases numbered 10, after V lost 4 bases and J lost 8 bases. From germline, CDR1 is SGHRS and CDR2 YFSETQ. The CDR3 covers 14 residues. CDR3 amino acids: CASSLGQGLEGYTF. CDR3 nucleotide sequence: TGCGCCAGCAGCCTCGGACAGGGACTGGAAGGCTACACCTTC.

This clonotype showed up just a few times. The chain carries TRBV7-9 and TRBJ1-1; D is possibly TRBD1 (6 bases). Germline V CDR1 and CDR2: SEHNR, FQNEAQ (reference sequence). Trimming took off 3 bases at V and 7 bases at J, with 12 bases between the two ends. The length of the CDR3 is 13 residues. The chain's CDR3 is CASSLEGGLEAFF. The DNA for the CDR3 is TGTGCCAGCAGCTTGGAGGGGGGTCTTGAAGCTTTCTTT.

The gene calls are TRBV4-2 and TRBJ2-5, with D tentatively TRBD1 or TRBD2 (5 bases each). This CDR3 has 16 residues. Trimming removed 1 base at V and 5 bases at J, with 17 bases between. Per germline, CDR1 LGHNA and CDR2 YNFKEQ. CDR3 nucleotides: TGTGCCAGCAGCCAAGCCTTAACCGGGAAGGGGGAGACCCAGTACTTC. This gives the protein CASSQALTGKGETQYF.

The genes are TRBV6-5 and TRBJ2-2; D tentatively fits TRBD1 or TRBD2 (5 bases each). The CDR3 is made up of 14 amino acids. V was clipped by 2 bases and J by 2 bases, with 6 bases between them. Germline assignment: CDR1 MNHEY and CDR2 SVGAGI. This CDR3 reads CASSYGDNTGELFF. The CDR3 DNA sequence: TGTGCCAGCAGTTACGGGGACAACACCGGGGAGCTGTTTTTT.

There are many counts of this clonotype. The genes are TRBV28 and TRBJ1-5; a weak D match, TRBD1 (5 bases). The V gene lost 5 bases and the J gene lost 7 bases, with 15 bases spanning the gap. The CDR3 is 14 amino acids. The germline V gene encodes CDR1 MDHEN and CDR2 SYDVKM. For the CDR3, the DNA is TGTGCCAGCAGTACCCCAGGGAGGAGACAGCCCCAGCATTTT. Protein sequence: CASSTPGRRQPQHF.

This rearrangement joins TRBV9 to TRBJ2-2, with D unresolved. The CDR3 has 16 residues. The V gene's germline CDR1 is SGDLS and CDR2 YYNGEE. The ends were cut back, 3 bases at V and 1 base at J, with 13 bases in the middle. In nucleotides, the CDR3 is TGTGCCAGCAGCGCCCTATGGGCAGAGAACACCGGGGAGCTGTTTTTT. Its translation: CASSALWAENTGELFF.

The chain combines TRBV28 with TRBJ2-3; no clear D. CDR3 length equals 12 residues. The germline V and J ends were trimmed by 5 bases and 5 bases, with 8 bases remaining between them. Germline V gene lookup returns CDR1 MDHEN and CDR2 SYDVKM. CDR3 sequence (DNA): TGTGCCAGCAGTGCCCCTCTAGATACGCAGTATTTT. Protein: CASSAPLDTQYF. Full variable domain (outside the CDR3, taken from reference TRBV28 and TRBJ2-3): DVKVTQSSRYLVKRTGEKVFLECVQDMDHENMFWYRQDPGLGLRLIYFSYDVKMKEKGDIPEGYSVSREKKERFSLILESASTNQTSMYLCASSAPLDTQYFGPGTRLTVL.